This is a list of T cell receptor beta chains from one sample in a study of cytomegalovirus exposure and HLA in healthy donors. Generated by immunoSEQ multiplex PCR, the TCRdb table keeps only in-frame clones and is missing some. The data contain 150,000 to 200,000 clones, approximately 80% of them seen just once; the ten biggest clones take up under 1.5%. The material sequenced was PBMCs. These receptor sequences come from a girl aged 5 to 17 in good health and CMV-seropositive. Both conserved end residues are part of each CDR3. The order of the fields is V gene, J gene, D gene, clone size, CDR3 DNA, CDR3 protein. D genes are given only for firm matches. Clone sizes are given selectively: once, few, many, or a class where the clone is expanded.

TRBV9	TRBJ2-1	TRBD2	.	TGTGCCAGCAGCGTCACTAGCGCGACCTACAATGAGCAGTTCTTC	CASSVTSATYNEQFF
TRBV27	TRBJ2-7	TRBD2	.	TGTGCCAGCAGTACCCGACTAGCAGAAGCCTCCTACGAGCAGTACTTC	CASSTRLAEASYEQYF
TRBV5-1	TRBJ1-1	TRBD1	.	TGCGCCAGCAGCCCGTTCAGGGGGAGTCAGGGCAGCACTGAAGCTTTCTTT	CASSPFRGSQGSTEAFF
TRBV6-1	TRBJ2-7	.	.	TGTGCCAGCAGTGCCGCCTACGAGCAGTACTTC	CASSAAYEQYF
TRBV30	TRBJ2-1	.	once	TGTGCCTGGAGCGGGAGTGAGCAGTTCTTC	CAWSGSEQFF
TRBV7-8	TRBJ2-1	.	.	TGTGCCAGCAGCTTAGCTCCTATGACAAACAATGAGCAGTTCTTC	CASSLAPMTNNEQFF
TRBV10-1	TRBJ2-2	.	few	TGCGCCAGCCAGGGTTTCACCGGGGAGCTGTTTTTT	CASQGFTGELFF
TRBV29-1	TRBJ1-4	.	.	TGCAGCGTCCAAAGGGGGGGGGCGGATGAAAAACTGTTTTTT	CSVQRGGADEKLFF
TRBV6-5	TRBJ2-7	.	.	TGTGCCAGCAGTTACCATGGAAGACTCTACGAGCAGTACTTC	CASSYHGRLYEQYF
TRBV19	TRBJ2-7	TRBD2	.	TGTGCCAGTAGTATCGGGACTAGCGGATACGAGCAGTACTTC	CASSIGTSGYEQYF
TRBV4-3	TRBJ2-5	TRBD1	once	TGCGCCAGCAGCCAAGAAACAGGGGTGGGAGAGACCCAGTACTTC	CASSQETGVGETQYF
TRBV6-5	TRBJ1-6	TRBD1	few	TGTGCCAGCAGCCGGGACAGGGAAATGGTGCACTTT	CASSRDREMVHF
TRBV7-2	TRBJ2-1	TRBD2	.	TGTGCCAGCAGCTTGCCTAGCGGGTACTTTCGCTCCTACAATGAGCAGTTCTTC	CASSLPSGYFRSYNEQFF
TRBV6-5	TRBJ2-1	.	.	TGTGCCAGCAGTTACACGGGGGGCGAGAGCCACAATGAGCAGTTCTTC	CASSYTGGESHNEQFF
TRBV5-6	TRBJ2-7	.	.	TGTGCCAGCAGCTTCTTAGGCCGGCAGGACTACGAGCAGTACTTC	CASSFLGRQDYEQYF
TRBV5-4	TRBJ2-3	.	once	TGTGCCAGCAGCTCGGCGGCAGGGCCTAGCACAGATACGCAGTATTTT	CASSSAAGPSTDTQYF
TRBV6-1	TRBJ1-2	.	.	TGTGCCAGTAGAGACAGCGCAGGGGATGGCTACACCTTC	CASRDSAGDGYTF
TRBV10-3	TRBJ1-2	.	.	TGTGCCATCAGCGTATCCGACAGAGATAACTATGGCTACACCTTC	CAISVSDRDNYGYTF
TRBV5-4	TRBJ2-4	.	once	TGTGCCAGCAGCCTCACTTCGGGAGCCAAAAACATTCAGTACTTC	CASSLTSGAKNIQYF
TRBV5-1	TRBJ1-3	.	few	TGCGCCAGCAGCGGGGCAGGCAGCTCTGGAAACACCATATATTTT	CASSGAGSSGNTIYF
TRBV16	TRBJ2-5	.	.	TGTGCCAGCAGCCAATCGGGTCTCCGGGCGGGAGAGACCCAGTACTTC	CASSQSGLRAGETQYF
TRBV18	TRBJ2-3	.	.	TGTGCCAGCGGCGGACAGAGCACTAGCACAGATACGCAGTATTTT	CASGGQSTSTDTQYF
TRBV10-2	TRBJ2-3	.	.	TGCGCCAGCAGCTCAGGGTTCGCAGATACGCAGTATTTT	CASSSGFADTQYF
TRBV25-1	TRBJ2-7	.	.	TGTGCCAGCAGTAAGGGGTACGAGCAGTACTTC	CASSKGYEQYF
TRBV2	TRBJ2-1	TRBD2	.	TGTGCCAGCAGAACGACTAGCGGGAGCTATGATGAGCAGTTCTTC	CASRTTSGSYDEQFF
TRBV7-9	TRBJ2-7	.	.	TGTGCCAGCAGCTTAGAACGTGCGAGCTCCTACGAGCAGTACTTC	CASSLERASSYEQYF
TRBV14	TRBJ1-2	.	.	TGTGCCAGCAGCCACGACAGGAGTACCCTCTATGGCTACACCTTC	CASSHDRSTLYGYTF
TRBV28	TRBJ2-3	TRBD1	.	TGTGCCAGCGAGGGGACAGGGGTTAGCACAGATACGCAGTATTTT	CASEGTGVSTDTQYF
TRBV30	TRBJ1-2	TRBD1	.	TGTGCCTGGAGTGAAGCGGACAGGGACGGCTACACCTTC	CAWSEADRDGYTF
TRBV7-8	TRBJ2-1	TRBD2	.	TGTGCCAGCAGCTTCCAAGCGGGATTATCGGTCAATGAGCAGTTCTTC	CASSFQAGLSVNEQFF
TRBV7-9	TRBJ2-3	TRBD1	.	TGTGCCAGCAGCTTCAACCCCACAAGGACAGGGGACACAGATACGCAGTATTTT	CASSFNPTRTGDTDTQYF
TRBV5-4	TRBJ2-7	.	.	TGTGCCAGCAGCCCAAGGCAGGCCTTGACCTACGAGCAGTACTTC	CASSPRQALTYEQYF
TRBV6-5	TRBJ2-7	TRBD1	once	TGTGCCAGCAGTCCCCTCGGGGACAGGGACGAGCAGTACTTC	CASSPLGDRDEQYF
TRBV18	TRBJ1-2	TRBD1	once	TGTGCCAGCTCCCCTCCCGGGACAGGGGTTATTGGCTACACCTTC	CASSPPGTGVIGYTF
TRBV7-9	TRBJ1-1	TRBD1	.	TGTGCCAGCAGCTCCCACAGGGGGCAGACTGAAGCTTTCTTT	CASSSHRGQTEAFF
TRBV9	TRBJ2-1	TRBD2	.	TGTGCCAGCAGCCTCCGGACTAGCGGGAACTACAATGAGCAGTTCTTC	CASSLRTSGNYNEQFF
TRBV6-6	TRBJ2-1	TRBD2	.	TGTGCCAGCAGTCTAGCGGGAGCTCTCAATGAGCAGTTCTTC	CASSLAGALNEQFF
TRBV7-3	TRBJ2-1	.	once	TGTGCCAGCAGCTTATCCAGCGGAGAGACAATGAGGCAGTTCTTC	CASSLSSGETMRQFF
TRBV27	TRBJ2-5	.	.	TGTGCCAGCAGTTGGGACAAAGAAGAGACCCAGTACTTC	CASSWDKEETQYF
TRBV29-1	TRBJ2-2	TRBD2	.	TGCAGCGTTGAAGAGGGACTAGCGGGAGTGTTTGGCACCGGGGAGCTGTTTTTT	CSVEEGLAGVFGTGELFF
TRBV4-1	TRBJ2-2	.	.	TGCGCCAGCAGCCAGCGGGATGACACCGGGGAGCTGTTTTTT	CASSQRDDTGELFF
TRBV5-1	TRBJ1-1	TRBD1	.	TGCGCCAGCAGCTTTGCAGGGGGCGCAGGCCCTGAAGCTTTCTTT	CASSFAGGAGPEAFF
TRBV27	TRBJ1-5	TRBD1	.	TGTGCCAGCAGTTTCATCTCCCGGGACAGGGGGATCTTAGGGAGTCAGCCCCAGCATTTT	CASSFISRDRGILGSQPQHF
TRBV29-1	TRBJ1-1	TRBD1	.	TGCAGCGCGTTGGACAGGTCGAACACTGAAGCTTTCTTT	CSALDRSNTEAFF
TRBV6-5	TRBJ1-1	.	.	TGTGCCAGCAGTTACGGGGCAGCTGACACTGAAGCTTTCTTT	CASSYGAADTEAFF
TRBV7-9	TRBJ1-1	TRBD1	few	TGTGCCAGCAGCTTAGGCGAGGGGGCCGGCCCGAACACTGAAGCTTTCTTT	CASSLGEGAGPNTEAFF
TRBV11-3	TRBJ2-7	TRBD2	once	TGTGCCAGCAGCACTAGCGGGAGCTCCGAGCAGTACTTC	CASSTSGSSEQYF
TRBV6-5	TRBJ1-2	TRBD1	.	TGTGCCAGCAGTTACTTCGAGGGGGCGGACGGCTACACCTTC	CASSYFEGADGYTF
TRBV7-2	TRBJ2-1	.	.	TGTGCCAGCAGCCGGGTGGAGGTAGGAGAGCAGTTCTTC	CASSRVEVGEQFF
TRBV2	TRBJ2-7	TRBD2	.	TGTGCCAGCAGTCAGACTAGCATTCAAGCCTACGAGCAGTACTTC	CASSQTSIQAYEQYF
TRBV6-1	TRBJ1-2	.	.	TGTGCCAGCAGTGAAGCCCAGGGGAACTATGGCTACACCTTC	CASSEAQGNYGYTF
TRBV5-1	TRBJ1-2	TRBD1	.	TGCGCCAGCAGCTTGGCCGAGGGACAGGACTATGGCTACACCTTC	CASSLAEGQDYGYTF
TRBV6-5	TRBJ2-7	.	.	TGTGCCAGCAGTGCACAGGGTGTCTACGAGCAGTACTTC	CASSAQGVYEQYF
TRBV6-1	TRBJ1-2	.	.	TGTGCCAGCACTACAGGGATTGGCTATGGCTACACCTTC	CASTTGIGYGYTF